A single T cell receptor (beta chain) is shown here with its context. Its specificity is not known. Per germline, CDR1 DFQATT and CDR2 SNEGSKA (reference sequence). Trimming stripped 2 bases from V and 8 bases from J, with 15 bases between. The CDR3 sequence is 13 residues long. The data stem from a study of T cell repertoires in cytomegalovirus infection. Whole-study context: Well-studied HLA-B-restricted CMV epitopes were used in the study alongside recently identified HLA-C-restricted ones. Both CMV infection and a matching HLA type were indicated by public TCR beta signatures.

Findings and limits, study-wide: Of the TCR beta families, the public ones yielded a cumulative frequency that identified carriers of CMV plus the relevant HLA. CMV-specific TCR beta clonotypes restricted by HLA-C were the ones dominating the ex vivo response.

TCRdb passed the reads through MiXCR, listing each CDR3 protein once. The sample shows about 310,000 distinct CDR3 sequences, just under 25% of them seen only once. The material sequenced was cultured PBMCs, taken from culture after CMV antigen stimulation. The TCR was taken from a human donor in good health (CMV status not recorded). Some clones in this sample may be carry-over from other donors' samples. This chain uses TRBV20-1 with TRBJ1-2; D might be TRBD1 (6 bases). CDR3 protein: CSARRRGQGGYTF. CDR3 DNA sequence: TGCAGTGCTAGAAGAAGGGGACAAGGGGGCTACACCTTC.